This entry lists 29 T cell receptor beta chains sequenced from one sample in a study of Tregs in tolerant kidney transplant recipients. Using immunoSEQ multiplex PCR, the repertoire was profiled, and TCRdb retains in-frame clones only, with some absent. The table includes fewer than 70,000 clones, 83% detected once. The specimen was CD4+ T cells from blood. The receptor source for this set is a human donor in good health.

V is TRBV6-1 and J is TRBJ1-4; D unclear. The V and J ends lost 6 bases and 7 bases respectively, with 12 bases between them. The germline V gene has CDR1 MNHNS and CDR2 SASEGT. This CDR3 has 13 residues. CDR3 amino acids: CASRNPWGEKLFF. The DNA for the CDR3 is TGTGCCAGCAGGAATCCCTGGGGTGAAAAACTGTTTTTT.

The CDR3 bases are TGTGCCAGCAGCTTAGCAGGGGGCGATACGCAGTATTTT. Amino acids: CASSLAGGDTQYF. The chain combines TRBV11-2 with TRBJ2-3, with TRBD1 identical over 8 bases. The V gene end was trimmed by 1 base and the J gene end by 6 bases; junction bases not matched to a gene: 0. CDR3 size: 13 residues. Looked up from germline, CDR1 is SGHAT and CDR2 is FQNNGV.

The table lists this clone with a few counts. This chain uses TRBV5-4 with TRBJ1-2; the match to TRBD1 covers 7 bases. Losses at the gene ends were 4 bases for V and 6 bases for J; bases not matched to a gene: 3. The CDR3 has 12 residues. In germline, CDR1 is SGHNT, CDR2 YYREEE (reference sequence). CDR3 bases: TGTGCCAGCAGCCGGACAGGCGATGGCTACACCTTC. Its protein product is CASSRTGDGYTF.

The V gene is TRBV14, the J gene TRBJ1-2; D possibly corresponds to TRBD1 (6 bases). With 0 bases removed from V and 4 bases from J, the gap between germline ends came to 9 bases. Germline V lookup: CDR1 SGHDN, CDR2 FVKESK. The CDR3 runs to 14 residues. In DNA, the CDR3 is TGTGCCAGCAGCCAAGAAACAGGGACCTATGGCTACACCTTC. Encoded protein: CASSQETGTYGYTF.

This clone has just a few counts. J is TRBJ2-7 and V is TRBV7-2; perhaps D is TRBD1 or TRBD2 (5 bases each). The V gene lost 3 bases and the J gene lost 9 bases, with 18 bases spanning the gap. From germline, CDR1 is SGHTA and CDR2 FQGNSA. CDR3 length equals 14 residues. CDR3 DNA sequence: TGTGCCAGCAGCTTCCGGGACCAAGGACGTGGGCAGTACTTC. Translation gives CASSFRDQGRGQYF.

The chain links TRBV21-1 to TRBJ1-2; the table calls TRBD1, which could not be checked here. TRBV21-1 corresponds to a pseudogene. This CDR3 has 15 amino acids. The CDR3 DNA follows: TGTGCCAGCGGCCGGGGACCGGGACATGCATCCGGCTACACCTTC. This gives the protein CASGRGPGHASGYTF.

The rearrangement links TRBV30 to TRBJ2-5, with TRBD2 matching 13 bases. The CDR3 has 17 amino acids. The junction had 8 bases not matched to a gene; V was cut back by 3 bases and J by 1 base. Germline values: CDR1 GTSNPN, CDR2 SVGIG (reference sequence). The DNA for the CDR3 is TGTGCCTGGAGCCGAACACGGACTAGCGGGAGCCAAGAGACCCAGTACTTC. It translates to CAWSRTRTSGSQETQYF.

The J gene is TRBJ1-6, the V gene TRBV7-2; a weak D match, TRBD1 (5 bases). Trimming took 7 bases from V and 8 from J, leaving 9 bases between them. The germline V gene has CDR1 SGHTA and CDR2 FQGNSA. This CDR3 has 12 amino acids. Here the CDR3 DNA reads TGTGCCAGCAACAAAGGGGATTCACCCCTCCACTTT. Residues: CASNKGDSPLHF.

The rearrangement links TRBV18 to TRBJ1-5, with a weak D call TRBD1 (5 bases). V lost 3 bases and J 3 bases, leaving 15 bases between the germline ends. Per the germline V gene, CDR1 is KGHSH and CDR2 is LQKENI. The CDR3 totals 16 residues. CDR3 DNA sequence: TGTGCCAGCTCACCGATGACAGATACATTCAATCAGCCCCAGCATTTT. Protein: CASSPMTDTFNQPQHF.

J is TRBJ1-4 and V is TRBV6-5; perhaps TRBD1 as D (6 bases). This CDR3 comprises 14 residues. Germline loops: CDR1 MNHEY, CDR2 SVGAGI. Trimming pared 2 bases from V and 4 bases from J, leaving 8 bases between. Here the CDR3 reads CASSYGTNNEKLFF. The CDR3 DNA reads as TGTGCCAGCAGTTACGGGACAAATAATGAAAAACTGTTTTTT.

The rearrangement joins TRBV7-9 to TRBJ1-5, with 7 bases aligning to TRBD1. V lost 3 bases, J lost 0 bases, and 8 bases stayed unmatched. This CDR3 is built from 17 residues. Looked up from germline, CDR1 is SEHNR and CDR2 is FQNEAQ (reference sequence). This chain's CDR3 is CASSFSRDSYSNQPQHF. CDR3 in DNA: TGTGCCAGCAGCTTTAGCCGGGACAGCTATAGCAATCAGCCCCAGCATTTT.

The chain carries TRBV7-9 and TRBJ2-7, with D perhaps matching TRBD1 or TRBD2 (6 bases each). Germline loops: CDR1 SEHNR, CDR2 FQNEAQ (reference sequence). Trimming stripped 1 base from V and 4 bases from J, with 23 bases between. The CDR3 loop spans 18 amino acids. CDR3 sequence (DNA): TGTGCCAGCAGCTTAGTCGGACTAACAGGGTTTGGGGGGTACGAGCAGTACTTC. It encodes CASSLVGLTGFGGYEQYF.

The chain combines TRBV13 with TRBJ2-7; D is undetermined. Deletions cut 1 base from V and 3 bases from J, with 16 bases between. This CDR3 contains 16 residues. Germline V lookup: CDR1 PRHDT, CDR2 FYEKMQ (reference sequence). DNA for the CDR3: TGTGCCAGCAGCTTAGCGCCAGGAAGGGTAAGCTACGAGCAGTACTTC. Its protein is CASSLAPGRVSYEQYF.

V usage is TRBV11-3 and J usage is TRBJ2-3; D is possibly TRBD1 or TRBD2 (8 bases each). The CDR3 is 16 residues long. Germline-derived CDR1 and CDR2 are SGHNT and YENEEA. The V end lost 2 bases, the J end lost 1 base, and 13 bases lay between the germline ends. CDR3 amino acids: CASSLRGGQGTDTQYF. As DNA, the CDR3 is TGTGCCAGCAGCTTACGGGGGGGACAGGGCACAGATACGCAGTATTTT.

A few counts support this clone. The chain combines TRBV10-3 with TRBJ1-2; D is possibly TRBD1 (6 bases). CDR3 size: 11 residues. Germline CDR1 reads ENHRY; CDR2 reads SYGVKD. Trimming took off 11 bases at V and 4 bases at J, with 11 bases between the two ends. DNA of the CDR3: TGTGCCTCATCAGGGGCCTATGGCTACACCTTC. As protein: CASSGAYGYTF.

This clone was detected a few times. The V and J genes are TRBV7-2 and TRBJ2-7; the match to TRBD2 covers 13 bases. Per germline, CDR1 SGHTA and CDR2 FQGNSA. J was trimmed by 6 bases and V by 4 bases; bases with no gene match: 6. This CDR3 is 15 amino acids long. In DNA, the CDR3 is TGTGCCAGCAGCTGGGGGACTAGCGGGATAGGCGAGCAGTACTTC. Amino acids: CASSWGTSGIGEQYF.

The rearrangement uses TRBV11-2 and TRBJ1-6; tentatively, D is TRBD1 (6 bases). Trimming pared 3 bases from V and 6 bases from J, leaving 12 bases between. Germline loops: CDR1 SGHAT, CDR2 FQNNGV. This CDR3 spans 15 amino acids. CDR3 nucleotides: TGTGCCAGCAGCTTCGACAGGTTCTCTAATTCACCCCTCCACTTT. It specifies CASSFDRFSNSPLHF.

The rearrangement links TRBV4-2 to TRBJ1-1, with 7 bases matching TRBD1. The CDR3 has 21 residues. After removal of 0 bases from V and 0 bases from J, the junction contained 19 bases not matched to a gene. CDR1 is LGHNA, CDR2 YNFKEQ, per germline. This CDR3 reads CASSQDQLPGQLNYMNTEAFF. Written as DNA, the CDR3 is TGTGCCAGCAGCCAAGATCAATTACCGGGACAGCTCAATTACATGAACACTGAAGCTTTCTTT.

The chain is built from TRBV6-1 and TRBJ1-2; TRBD1 matches 7 bases. Germline lookup yields CDR1 MNHNS and CDR2 SASEGT. The CDR3 length is 12 residues. After removal of 1 base from V and 10 bases from J, the junction contained 3 bases not matched to a gene. The CDR3 DNA is TGTGCCAGCAGTGAAGGACAGGGTTTCTACACCTTC. It translates to CASSEGQGFYTF.

Concerning this clone: A much larger clone differs from this one at a single base, so this may be a read error. Other DNA sequences in this specimen translate into the identical CDR3. This chain connects TRBV7-2 to TRBJ1-2, with D hard to call. The germline CDR1 and CDR2 sequences are SGHTA and FQGNSA. The CDR3 is 11 residues long. Trimming removed 5 bases from V and 2 bases from J, with 3 bases in between. This CDR3 reads CASSLNYGYTF. CDR3 DNA sequence: TGTGCCAGCAGCCTAAACTATGGCTACACCTTC.

V is TRBV18 and J is TRBJ2-5; 12 nucleotides match TRBD1. The CDR3 is 17 residues long. Unmatched junction bases numbered 6, after V lost 2 bases and J lost 2 bases. In germline, CDR1 is KGHSH, CDR2 LQKENI. The CDR3 loop reads CASSPGTGGFGQETQYF. DNA for the CDR3: TGTGCCAGCTCACCAGGGACAGGGGGCTTTGGACAAGAGACCCAGTACTTC.

The chain has TRBV9 and TRBJ1-4; weak D call: TRBD1 (5 bases). CDR1 is SGDLS and CDR2 is YYNGEE in the germline V gene. With 0 bases removed from V and 5 bases from J, the gap between germline ends came to 11 bases. The CDR3 extends over 15 amino acids. This chain's CDR3 is CASSVAGGRNEKLFF. The CDR3 bases are TGTGCCAGCAGCGTAGCCGGGGGGAGGAATGAAAAACTGTTTTTT.

The chain combines TRBV7-6 with TRBJ2-1; D gene unclear. Germline-derived CDR1 and CDR2 are SGHVS and FNYEAQ. V lost 2 bases to trimming and J lost 4 bases, with 12 bases between them. The CDR3 length is 15 residues. The CDR3 DNA is TGTGCCAGCAGCTTACAATCCCCCGGTTACAATGAGCAGTTCTTC. Protein sequence: CASSLQSPGYNEQFF.

V usage is TRBV28 and J usage is TRBJ2-7; D is uncertain. Trimming pared 5 bases from V and 9 bases from J, leaving 14 bases between. The CDR3 covers 12 residues. The germline V gene has CDR1 MDHEN and CDR2 SYDVKM. DNA for the CDR3: TGTGCCAGCAGTAACCCGGCCGCCCGGCAGTACTTC. It encodes CASSNPAARQYF.

The chain links TRBV6-1 to TRBJ2-7; 10 bases map to TRBD1. The junction had 10 bases not matched to a gene; V was cut back by 4 bases and J by 4 bases. Germline CDR1 reads MNHNS; CDR2 reads SASEGT. The CDR3 has 16 amino acids. The chain's CDR3 is CASSVRQGAISYEQYF. In nucleotides, the CDR3 is TGTGCCAGCAGTGTCCGACAGGGGGCGATCTCGTACGAGCAGTACTTC.

The J gene is TRBJ2-5, the V gene TRBV7-9; 8 nucleotides align to TRBD1. From germline, CDR1 is SEHNR and CDR2 FQNEAQ (reference sequence). With V trimmed by 5 bases and J by 5 bases, 7 bases remained unmatched. This CDR3 comprises 14 residues. The CDR3 sequence is CASSTDRGWETQYF. CDR3 coding DNA: TGTGCCAGCAGCACTGACAGGGGATGGGAGACCCAGTACTTC.

The genes are TRBV7-9 and TRBJ2-7, with 12 bases aligning to TRBD2. With V trimmed by 4 bases and J by 0 bases, 4 bases remained unmatched. CDR1 and CDR2 from the germline V gene are SEHNR and FQNEAQ (reference sequence). The length of the CDR3 is 16 residues. For the CDR3, the DNA is TGTGCCAGCAGCTCAACTAGCGGGGGGTACTCCTACGAGCAGTACTTC. It translates to CASSSTSGGYSYEQYF. Full variable domain (rest looked up from reference TRBV7-9 and TRBJ2-7): DTGVSQNPRHKITKRGQNVTFRCDPISEHNRLYWYRQTLGQGPEFLTYFQNEAQLEKSRLLSDRFSAERPKGSFSTLEIQRTEQGDSAMYLCASSSTSGGYSYEQYFGPGTRLTVT.

This chain joins TRBV5-8 and TRBJ1-5; 11 bases agree with TRBD1. The germline gives CDR1 SGHTS, CDR2 YDEGEE. The CDR3 is 14 amino acids. V lost 3 bases, J lost 7 bases, and 3 bases stayed unmatched. The CDR3 DNA is TGTGCCAGCAGCTCGGACAGGGGGCGGCAGCCCCAGCATTTT. As protein: CASSSDRGRQPQHF.

The chain links TRBV7-3 to TRBJ2-1; 7 bases align to TRBD2. This CDR3 has 16 residues. Germline V lookup: CDR1 SGHTA, CDR2 FQGTGA. Trimming removed 5 bases from V and 6 bases from J; junction bases left unmatched: 13. The CDR3 bases are TGTGCCAGCAGCCGCCGGGGCGGGAGCCGGGGCAATGAGCAGTTCTTC. Its translation: CASSRRGGSRGNEQFF.